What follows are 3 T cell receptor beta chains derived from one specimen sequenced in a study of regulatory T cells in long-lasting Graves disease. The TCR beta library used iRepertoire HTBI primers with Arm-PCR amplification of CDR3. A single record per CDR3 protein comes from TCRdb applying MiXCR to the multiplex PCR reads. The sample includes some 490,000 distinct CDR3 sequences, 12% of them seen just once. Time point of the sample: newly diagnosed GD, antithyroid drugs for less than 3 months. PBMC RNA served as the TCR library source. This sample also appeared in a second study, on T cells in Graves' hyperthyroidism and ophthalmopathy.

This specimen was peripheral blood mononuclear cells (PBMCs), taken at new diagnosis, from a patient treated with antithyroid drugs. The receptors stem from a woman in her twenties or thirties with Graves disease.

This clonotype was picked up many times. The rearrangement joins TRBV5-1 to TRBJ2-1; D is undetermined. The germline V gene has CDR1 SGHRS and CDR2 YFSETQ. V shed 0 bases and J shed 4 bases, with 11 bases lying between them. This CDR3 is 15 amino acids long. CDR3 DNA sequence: TGCGCCAGCAGCTTGGGGCCGGAGAGATACAATGAGCAGTTCTTC. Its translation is CASSLGPERYNEQFF.

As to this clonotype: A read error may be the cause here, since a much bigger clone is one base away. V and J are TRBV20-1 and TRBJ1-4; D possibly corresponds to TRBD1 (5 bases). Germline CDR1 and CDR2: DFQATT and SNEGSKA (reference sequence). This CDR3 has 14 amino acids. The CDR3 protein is CSAHPGAGDEKLLF. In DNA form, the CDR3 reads TGCAGTGCACACCCCGGGGCCGGGGACGAAAAACTGCTTTTT.

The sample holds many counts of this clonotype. The CDR3 sequence is CASSEALLRHDYGYTF. The CDR3 coding sequence is TGTGCCAGCAGTGAAGCGCTTCTTAGACACGACTATGGCTACACCTTC. This chain joins TRBV2 and TRBJ1-2; D gene ambiguous. The V gene's germline CDR1 is SNHLY and CDR2 FYNNEI. The CDR3 sequence is 16 residues long. Trimming pared 0 bases from V and 3 bases from J, leaving 14 bases between.